The 19 T cell receptor beta chains given below trace back to one sample, sequenced in a study of blood T cell repertoires in COVID-19. Data came from immunoSEQ multiplex PCR; TCRdb stores just in-frame clones and leaves some out. The sample shows fewer than 20,000 clones, approximately 90% of them seen only once. The sequenced sample was peripheral blood. These receptors were taken from a man older than 75 with acute or convalescent COVID-19.

This clone was seen just once. The chain uses TRBV5-1 and TRBJ2-2; 9 positions agree with TRBD1. From germline, CDR1 is SGHRS and CDR2 YFSETQ. The trim removed 2 bases at V and 7 bases at J, leaving 6 bases unmatched. The CDR3 runs 15 residues. DNA of the CDR3: TGCGCCAGCAGCTTTTGGACAGGGGTACGCGGGGAGCTGTTTTTT. As protein: CASSFWTGVRGELFF.

The chain combines TRBV2 with TRBJ1-6; D unresolved. Looked up from germline, CDR1 is SNHLY and CDR2 is FYNNEI. V was clipped by 0 bases and J by 11 bases, with 17 bases between them. This CDR3 has 16 residues. CDR3 in amino acids: CASSEAAGGKETPLHF. The CDR3 DNA reads TGTGCCAGCAGTGAAGCGGCGGGCGGGAAGGAGACACCCCTCCACTTT.

The chain joins TRBV7-2 to TRBJ2-7; 8 bases map to TRBD2. V was pared by 5 bases and J by 9 bases, with 12 bases of the junction left unmatched. Germline V CDR1 and CDR2: SGHTA, FQGNSA. The CDR3 has 14 residues. Here the CDR3 DNA reads TGTGCCAGCAGCCTCCTGACTAGCGCTCAACGGCAGTACTTC. It encodes CASSLLTSAQRQYF.

The chain joins TRBV19 to TRBJ2-7; the match to TRBD1 covers 7 bases. Looked up from germline, CDR1 is LNHDA and CDR2 is SQIVND (reference sequence). The CDR3 has 17 residues. The V and J ends lost 2 bases and 9 bases, in that order; junction bases with no gene match: 19. Written as DNA, the CDR3 is TGTGCCAGTAGTATACGGCGCCTCAGACAGGGAATAGGAGGGCAGTACTTC. It specifies CASSIRRLRQGIGGQYF.

The V and J genes are TRBV6-5 and TRBJ1-3; unclear D gene. This CDR3 is 15 amino acids long. V lost 6 bases and J lost 1, with 13 bases in between. In germline, CDR1 is MNHEY, CDR2 SVGAGI. The CDR3 here is CASSVGSGSGNTIYF. The DNA of the CDR3 is TGTGCCAGCAGCGTGGGCTCTGGGTCTGGAAACACCATATATTTT.

The CDR3 spells CASRDGAGQFYGYTF. CDR3 in DNA: TGTGCCAGTAGGGACGGGGCCGGACAGTTCTATGGCTACACCTTC. This chain connects TRBV19 to TRBJ1-2, with D perhaps TRBD1 (6 bases). Deletions cut 6 bases from V and 4 bases from J, with 18 bases between. The CDR3 consists of 15 residues. From germline, CDR1 is LNHDA and CDR2 SQIVND (reference sequence).

The gene calls are TRBV5-1 and TRBJ1-1; 12 bases agree with TRBD1. CDR3 size: 15 residues. The junction had 6 bases not matched to a gene; V was cut back by 4 bases and J by 5 bases. CDR1 is SGHRS and CDR2 is YFSETQ in the germline V gene. CDR3 nucleotide sequence: TGCGCCAGCAGCCCCGGGACAGGGGGCTCAACTGAAGCTTTCTTT. Its translation is CASSPGTGGSTEAFF. Together with reference TRBV5-1 and TRBJ1-1, the CDR3 gives the full variable domain: KAGVTQTPRYLIKTRGQQVTLSCSPISGHRSVSWYQQTPGQGLQFLFEYFSETQRNKGNFPGRFSGRQFSNSRSEMNVSTLELGDSALYLCASSPGTGGSTEAFFGQGTRLTVV.

The chain uses TRBV27 and TRBJ1-5; D gene ambiguous. Germline CDR1 MNHEY, CDR2 SMNVEV (reference sequence). This CDR3 has 15 residues. V lost 2 bases to trimming and J lost 7 bases, with 15 bases between them. The CDR3 loop is CASSLKGGVGQPQHF. In DNA, the CDR3 is TGTGCCAGCAGTTTAAAAGGAGGTGTTGGGCAGCCCCAGCATTTT.

The rearrangement uses TRBV5-1 and TRBJ2-7, with D perhaps matching TRBD1 (6 bases). Germline V lookup: CDR1 SGHRS, CDR2 YFSETQ. This CDR3 region has 13 residues. Trimming took 4 bases from V and 6 from J, leaving 14 bases between them. The CDR3 DNA is TGCGCCAGCAGCCCTCAGACAGGCCTCGAGCAGTACTTC. Translating gives CASSPQTGLEQYF.

This clone was seen only a few times. The chain links TRBV27 to TRBJ2-1; 9 bases map to TRBD2. V lost 2 bases and J lost 3; bases outside the gene matches: 5. Germline V lookup: CDR1 MNHEY, CDR2 SMNVEV (reference sequence). The CDR3 is 16 residues long. The CDR3 here is CASSLPGTSSYNEQFF. CDR3 sequence (DNA): TGTGCCAGCAGTTTACCCGGGACTAGCAGCTACAATGAGCAGTTCTTC.

The chain combines TRBV19 with TRBJ2-2; TRBD2 aligns across 10 bases. Germline values: CDR1 LNHDA, CDR2 SQIVND (reference sequence). CDR3 length equals 16 residues. With V trimmed by 6 bases and J by 4 bases, 8 bases remained unmatched. The CDR3 sequence: CASRRVAGGTTGELFF. The CDR3 DNA follows: TGTGCCAGTAGAAGGGTAGCGGGGGGTACCACCGGGGAGCTGTTTTTT.

The J gene is TRBJ1-1, the V gene TRBV9; 8 bases fit TRBD1. Germline V gene data show CDR1 as SGDLS and CDR2 as YYNGEE. V trimming: 4 bases; J trimming: 4 bases; junction bases outside the gene matches: 6. There are 14 residues in the CDR3. DNA of the CDR3: TGTGCCAGCAGCCTAGCAGGACAGGGCACTGAAGCTTTCTTT. Translation gives CASSLAGQGTEAFF.

The gene calls are TRBV2 and TRBJ2-7; TRBD1 matches 12 bases. Trimming at V came to 6 bases and at J to 6 bases, leaving 3 bases not matched to a gene. Germline V gives CDR1 SNHLY, CDR2 FYNNEI. CDR3 length equals 13 residues. CDR3 in amino acids: CASRGQGAGEQYF. Here the CDR3 DNA reads TGTGCCAGCAGGGGACAGGGGGCGGGCGAGCAGTACTTC. The full variable domain, completed using reference TRBV2 and TRBJ2-7, is EPEVTQTPSHQVTQMGQEVILRCVPISNHLYFYWYRQILGQKVEFLVSFYNNEISEKSEIFDDQFSVERPDGSNFTLKIRSTKLEDSAMYFCASRGQGAGEQYFGPGTRLTVT.

This sequence joins TRBV5-1 and TRBJ2-3; 15 nucleotides align to TRBD2. V dropped 4 bases and J dropped 5; count of bases not matched to a gene: 11. CDR3 length: 18 amino acids. Germline-derived CDR1 and CDR2 are SGHRS and YFSETQ. The CDR3 nucleotides are TGCGCCAGCAGCACAGGGACTAGCGGGAGGTTTTTTGAAGATACGCAGTATTTT. Residues: CASSTGTSGRFFEDTQYF.

V usage is TRBV21-1 and J usage is TRBJ1-3; no DNA check was done on the table's D call, TRBD1. TRBV21-1 is a documented pseudogene. The CDR3 sequence is 18 residues long. The CDR3 here is CASSKRTPTAASGNTIYF. The CDR3, as DNA: TGTGCCAGCAGCAAAAGGACACCCACGGCGGCCTCTGGAAACACCATATATTTT.

The rearrangement uses TRBV3-1 (or the pseudogene TRBV3-2) and TRBJ2-1, with D maybe TRBD1 (6 bases). CDR1 and CDR2 (germline): LGHDT, YNNKEL (reference sequence). The CDR3 has 15 amino acids. V dropped 0 bases and J dropped 3 bases, with 9 bases sitting between them. CDR3 DNA: TGTGCCAGCAGCCAAGAGGGGGCCAACTACAATGAGCAGTTCTTC. Translated, it gives CASSQEGANYNEQFF.

In its sample, this clone was seen once. This chain links TRBV27 with TRBJ2-1, with 8 bases matching TRBD1. The CDR3 length is 13 residues. J gave up 7 bases and V 6 bases, and 5 bases lay outside the gene matches. Germline values: CDR1 MNHEY, CDR2 SMNVEV (reference sequence). CDR3 coding DNA: TGTGCCAGCAGACGGACAGGGAAGAATGAGCAGTTCTTC. The encoded protein is CASRRTGKNEQFF.

The gene calls are TRBV6-5 and TRBJ1-5; possibly TRBD1 for D (5 bases). The CDR3 has 13 residues. CDR1 and CDR2 (germline): MNHEY, SVGAGI. Deletions cut 6 bases from V and 8 bases from J, with 14 bases between. DNA for the CDR3: TGTGCCAGCAGAGCAGGGAGGAGGGAGCCCCAGCATTTT. Encoded protein: CASRAGRREPQHF.

The V call is TRBV7-2, the J call TRBJ2-1, with D tentatively TRBD2 (6 bases). CDR1 is SGHTA and CDR2 is FQGNSA in the germline V gene. The CDR3 is 14 amino acids. V was pared by 9 bases and J by 4 bases, with 16 bases between. The CDR3 sequence: CASNLGGSYNEQFF. Here the CDR3 DNA reads TGTGCCAGTAACCTGGGGGGAAGTTACAATGAGCAGTTCTTC.